The 9 T cell receptor beta chains below were found in one sample sequenced in a study of T-cell memory formation after mild COVID-19 listed by TCRdb under 2021. The library was produced with 5' RACE. TCRdb records Illumina NovaSeq 6000 as the sequencer. The public sequencing data were trimmed at Q25 with fastp and processed into clonotypes with MiXCR by TCRdb, which kept only in-frame beta chains. Entries that share a CDR3 protein sequence are merged under the most common genes and DNA. The sample profile shows 150,000 to 200,000 distinct CDR3 sequences; about 15% of them were found once. The ten most abundant clones make up over 12% of the sample. Sequencing was done on a sample of PBMCs or a T cell subset sorted from them (not recorded which). Receptors were obtained from an adult woman who had mild COVID-19 (a few samples of this study predate the infection). The sample titles of this study are shuffled in the database, so cell type and time point are left out; the donor was told from shared clones.

The table lists this clonotype with a few counts. J is TRBJ2-1 and V is TRBV5-1; 10 positions agree with TRBD2. V dropped 2 bases and J dropped 4; count of bases not matched to a gene: 6. CDR3 length equals 16 residues. The germline gives CDR1 SGHRS, CDR2 YFSETQ. The CDR3 loop reads CASSFLASGGYNEQFF. The DNA for the CDR3 is TGCGCCAGCAGCTTTTTGGCTAGCGGGGGTTACAATGAGCAGTTCTTC.

The rearrangement joins TRBV7-3 to TRBJ2-3, with D unresolved. There are 12 residues in the CDR3. Trimming shortened V by 1 base and J by 8 bases, and 7 bases separated the two germline ends. Germline V gene sequence: CDR1 SGHTA, CDR2 FQGTGA. The CDR3 loop is CASSLSLGTQYF. The CDR3 DNA is TGTGCCAGCAGCTTAAGTCTGGGTACGCAGTATTTT.

This chain links TRBV11-2 with TRBJ2-2; D perhaps matches TRBD2 (6 bases). This CDR3 comprises 16 residues. V was shortened by 0 bases and J by 6 bases, with 14 bases between the two germline ends. The germline V gene has CDR1 SGHAT and CDR2 FQNNGV. This CDR3 is CASSLDLGSTAGELFF. For the CDR3, the DNA is TGTGCCAGCAGCTTAGATCTCGGGAGTACGGCCGGGGAGCTGTTTTTT.

This clonotype was observed many times. This chain joins TRBV5-1 and TRBJ2-7, with D hard to call. CDR1 SGHRS and CDR2 YFSETQ come from the germline V gene. This CDR3 has 15 amino acids. V lost 0 bases, J lost 2 bases, and 12 bases lay in between. The CDR3 DNA sequence: TGCGCCAGCAGCTTGGACTTCGGAAATACCTACGAGCAGTACTTC. Amino acids: CASSLDFGNTYEQYF. The whole variable domain, remainder taken from reference TRBV5-1 and TRBJ2-7, is KAGVTQTPRYLIKTRGQQVTLSCSPISGHRSVSWYQQTPGQGLQFLFEYFSETQRNKGNFPGRFSGRQFSNSRSEMNVSTLELGDSALYLCASSLDFGNTYEQYFGPGTRLTVT.

This clonotype was counted a few times. The genes are TRBV21-1 and TRBJ2-1; the table's D gene call, TRBD1, was not cross checked with the DNA. TRBV21-1 is reported as a pseudogene. The CDR3 sequence is 17 residues long. This CDR3 is CASSSPGTGYFYNEQFF. The CDR3 bases are TGTGCCAGCAGCTCCCCCGGGACAGGGTACTTTTACAATGAGCAGTTCTTC.

The sample holds a few counts of this clonotype. The chain joins TRBV6-2 or TRBV6-3 to TRBJ2-5; D perhaps matches TRBD2 (5 bases). V lost 4 bases and J lost 5, with 20 bases in between. The CDR3 length is 16 residues. Looked up from germline, CDR1 is MNHEY and CDR2 is SVGEGT. CDR3 bases: TGTGCCAGCAGTTCCCTCCGGAAGGGAGAGTCGGAGACCCAGTACTTC. It translates to CASSSLRKGESETQYF.

The rearrangement uses TRBV18 and TRBJ2-5; no definite D call. V dropped 2 bases and J dropped 5 bases, with 18 bases sitting between them. There are 16 residues in the CDR3. Germline V gives CDR1 KGHSH, CDR2 LQKENI. CDR3 region: CASSPEFSGRTETQYF. The CDR3 DNA reads TGTGCCAGCTCACCAGAGTTTAGTGGGCGTACGGAGACCCAGTACTTC.

The chain has TRBV4-3 and TRBJ1-5, with D possibly being TRBD1 (6 bases). Looked up from germline, CDR1 is LGHNA and CDR2 is YSLEER. CDR3 length: 16 amino acids. V dropped 2 bases and J dropped 3 bases, with 14 bases sitting between them. The CDR3 DNA sequence: TGCGCCAGCAGCCAATCCTATTACAGGGTCAATCAGCCCCAGCATTTT. Its translation is CASSQSYYRVNQPQHF.

Only a few counts were recorded for this clonotype. The gene calls are TRBV18 and TRBJ2-1; 10 bases agree with TRBD2. Germline trimming cut 2 bases from V and 7 bases from J; bases unmatched to any gene: 5. CDR1 is KGHSH, CDR2 LQKENI, per germline. The CDR3 has 15 amino acids. CDR3 loop: CASSPASGRGNEQFF. CDR3 DNA: TGTGCCAGCTCACCAGCTAGCGGGAGAGGAAATGAGCAGTTCTTC.